The clone carrying this TCR beta chain was counted ten times or more. The antigen remains unidentified. This entry is derived from a study of T cells after yellow fever vaccination. Whole-study findings and limits: FACS-sorted repertoires could harbor abundant contaminating bulk-population clonotypes. Once the booster was given, most primary-vaccination clones reappeared, at over 95% for CD4 and 85% to 90% for CD8. A weaker but faster secondary response was observed, peaking on day 5 versus 15.

The CDR3 extends over 15 amino acids. The germline V gene encodes CDR1 SGDLS and CDR2 YYNGEE. V shed 7 bases and J 2 bases; nucleotides not matched to a gene: 9. 5'RACE template switching generated TCR cDNA, adding a universal primer site and UMIs. MiXCR, run by TCRdb on the 5' RACE reads, gives a single entry per CDR3 protein. The sample records about 140,000 distinct CDR3 sequences, 5% to 7.5% being singletons. Sequenced here: CD4+ T cells sorted from PBMCs, sampled 10 days after the yellow fever booster vaccination. The origin of this receptor is a man aged 25-45 years who received the YFV17D yellow fever vaccine. This rearrangement joins TRBV9 to TRBJ2-7, with 10 bases lining up with TRBD2. Written as DNA, the CDR3 is TGTGCCAGCTCCAGAGGACTAGCGGATACCTACGAGCAGTACTTC. Protein sequence: CASSRGLADTYEQYF.